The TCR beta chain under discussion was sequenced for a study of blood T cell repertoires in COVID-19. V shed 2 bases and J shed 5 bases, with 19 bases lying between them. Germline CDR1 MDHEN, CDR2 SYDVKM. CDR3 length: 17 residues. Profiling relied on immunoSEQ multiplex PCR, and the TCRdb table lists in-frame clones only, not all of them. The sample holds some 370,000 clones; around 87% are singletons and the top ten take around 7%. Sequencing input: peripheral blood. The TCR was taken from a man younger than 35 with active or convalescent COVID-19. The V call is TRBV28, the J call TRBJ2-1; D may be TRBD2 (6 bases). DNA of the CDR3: TGTGCCAGCAGTTTACCCACCCGACGGGGGTTGAACAATGAGCAGTTCTTC. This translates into CASSLPTRRGLNNEQFF. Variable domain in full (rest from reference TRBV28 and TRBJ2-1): DVKVTQSSRYLVKRTGEKVFLECVQDMDHENMFWYRQDPGLGLRLIYFSYDVKMKEKGDIPEGYSVSREKKERFSLILESASTNQTSMYLCASSLPTRRGLNNEQFFGPGTRLTVL.